This TCR beta chain was sequenced in a study of blood T cell repertoires in COVID-19. The CDR3 contains 12 residues. Per germline, CDR1 MDHEN and CDR2 SYDVKM. Between the trimmed V and J ends, which lost 4 bases and 10 bases, there was a span of 11 bases. In the authors' workflow: Researchers report that nucleated cell counts were estimated from reference gene primer amplification. Profiled with immunoSEQ multiplex PCR; TCRdb holds only in-frame clones, not every one. V and J calls and clone size are those listed in that table; D and trimming were worked out from the DNA. The profile shows over 350,000 clones, around nine tenths of them singletons.

Sequencing was performed on PBMCs or T cells enriched from blood (not recorded which). The rearrangement uses TRBV28 and TRBJ2-1; D perhaps matches TRBD2 (6 bases). The sequence came from a woman in her late teens or twenties with acute COVID-19. Here the CDR3 DNA reads TGTGCCAGCAGTTCCGGGAGCCCAGAGCAGTTCTTC. Protein product: CASSSGSPEQFF. The full variable domain, its missing parts supplied by reference TRBV28 and TRBJ2-1, is DVKVTQSSRYLVKRTGEKVFLECVQDMDHENMFWYRQDPGLGLRLIYFSYDVKMKEKGDIPEGYSVSREKKERFSLILESASTNQTSMYLCASSSGSPEQFFGPGTRLTVL.